The following is a T cell receptor beta chain sequence with its context. This sample is part of a study of CD8 T cells in Susac syndrome. The multiple sclerosis control group comprised treatment-naive patients with stable or active relapsing-remitting disease. Negative magnetic isolation gave CD8+ and CD4+ cells; FACS enriched CD8+ TEMRA. The V gene's germline CDR1 is MNHEY and CDR2 SVGAGI. This CDR3 spans 18 amino acids. The ends lost 0 bases at V and 3 bases at J; junction bases unmatched: 12. Reverse transcription of roughly 0.5 to 1 ug RNA was performed with random hexamers. Coverage of TCR beta CDR3 amplification by immunoSEQ multiplex PCR extended to 54 Vbeta and 13 Jbeta. Using its own MiXCR run on the immunoSEQ multiplex PCR reads, TCRdb lists one record per CDR3 protein. Altogether about 300,000 distinct CDR3 sequences are present, approximately 85% being singletons, with the ten largest covering approximately 0.11%.

The sequence was obtained from a human donor with multiple sclerosis. Sequencing was done on a sample of CD8+ T cells from PBMCs. V usage is TRBV6-5 and J usage is TRBJ2-3; the match to TRBD2 covers 7 bases. In DNA, the CDR3 is TGTGCCAGCAGTTACTCGAGAACGGGGGGAGATAAAACAGATACGCAGTATTTT. Its translation is CASSYSRTGGDKTDTQYF.